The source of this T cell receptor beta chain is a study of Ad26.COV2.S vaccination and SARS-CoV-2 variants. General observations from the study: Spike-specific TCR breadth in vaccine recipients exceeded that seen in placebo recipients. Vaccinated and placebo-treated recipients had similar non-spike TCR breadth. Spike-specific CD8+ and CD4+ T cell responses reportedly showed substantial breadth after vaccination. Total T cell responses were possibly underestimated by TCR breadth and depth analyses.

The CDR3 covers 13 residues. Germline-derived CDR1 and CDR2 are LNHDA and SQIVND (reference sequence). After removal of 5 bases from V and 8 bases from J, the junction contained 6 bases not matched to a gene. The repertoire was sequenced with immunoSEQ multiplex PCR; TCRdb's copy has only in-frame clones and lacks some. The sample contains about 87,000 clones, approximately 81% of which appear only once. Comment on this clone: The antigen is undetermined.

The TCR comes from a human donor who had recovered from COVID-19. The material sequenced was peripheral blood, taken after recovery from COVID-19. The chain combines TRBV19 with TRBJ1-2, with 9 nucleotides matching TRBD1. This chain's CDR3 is CASSLRTGEGYTF. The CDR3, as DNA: TGTGCCAGTAGTCTTAGGACAGGGGAAGGCTACACCTTC.